Below are 4 T cell receptor beta chains sequenced from a single sample in a study of OX40 agonist ivuxolimab in advanced cancers. Measured with immunoSEQ multiplex PCR; TCRdb has only the in-frame clones, and not every one. The repertoire holds around 80,000 clones, around 87% seen once, with about 1% in the top ten. Sequences were derived from CD4+ or CD8+ T cells sorted from blood, sampled in a trial of the OX40 agonist ivuxolimab. These receptors came from an adult with an advanced solid tumor such as melanoma, head and neck, liver or kidney cancer.

This sequence joins TRBV2 and TRBJ1-5; 7 bases align to TRBD1. The germline V gene encodes CDR1 SNHLY and CDR2 FYNNEI. V was clipped by 8 bases and J by 3 bases; unmatched bases: 4. The CDR3 is 13 amino acids. For the CDR3, the DNA is TGTGCCAGCCGGACAGGTTTCAATCAGCCCCAGCATTTT. Amino acids: CASRTGFNQPQHF.

The CDR3 DNA sequence: TGTGCCATCAGGCGAGCGGGAGGGGGGAATGAGCAGTTCTTC. Protein product: CAIRRAGGGNEQFF. This sequence joins TRBV10-3 and TRBJ2-1; 10 positions match TRBD2. This CDR3 is built from 14 residues. Germline CDR1 is ENHRY and CDR2 is SYGVKD. V dropped 6 bases and J dropped 7; count of bases not matched to a gene: 6.

Of note for this clone: Different DNA sequences within this sample yield the same CDR3. The gene calls are TRBV7-2 and TRBJ2-1; TRBD2 aligns across 8 bases. This CDR3 comprises 14 residues. V shed 5 bases and J 5 bases; nucleotides not matched to a gene: 5. Germline V gene sequence: CDR1 SGHTA, CDR2 FQGNSA. The CDR3 reads CASSPGLGNNEQFF. Written as DNA, the CDR3 is TGTGCCAGCAGCCCGGGACTAGGTAACAATGAGCAGTTCTTC.

There are a few counts of this clone. This rearrangement joins TRBV28 to TRBJ1-5; D uncertain. Deletions cut 3 bases from V and 4 bases from J, with 1 base between. This CDR3 contains 11 residues. CDR1 and CDR2 from the germline V gene are MDHEN and SYDVKM. CDR3 DNA: TGTGCCAGCAGTTTTAATCAGCCCCAGCATTTT. Residues: CASSFNQPQHF.